The clone carrying this T cell receptor beta chain came up many times. Its matching antigen is unknown. The data derive from a study of T cells in Graves' hyperthyroidism and ophthalmopathy. Broader study findings: The majority of expanded thyroid clonotypes above 0.001 also appeared in blood. Researchers report that a 13 V-J model separated ophthalmopathy from stable hyperthyroidism.

Uncontrolled infection, other autoimmune disease, pregnancy or lactation barred patients from enrollment. After removal of 3 bases from V and 3 bases from J, the junction contained 9 bases not matched to a gene. Germline V gene data show CDR1 as SGHTA and CDR2 as FQGNSA. The CDR3 has 16 residues. The investigators amplified TCR beta CDR3 regions from RNA transcripts. During a first-round RT-PCR of the TCR CDR3, the HTBI primer set was used. MiXCR, applied by TCRdb to the multiplex PCR reads, yields one record per CDR3 protein. The sample lists approximately 630,000 distinct CDR3 sequences; 15% to 20% were seen once.

The sequenced material came from blood. The TCR comes from a woman aged 25 to 45 with Graves' hyperthyroidism. This chain joins TRBV7-2 and TRBJ2-5; 8 bases are a match to TRBD2. In DNA form, the CDR3 reads TGTGCCAGCAGCTTGACCCTACTAGCGGCAGAAGAGACCCAGTACTTC. Its translation: CASSLTLLAAEETQYF.